This note documents a single T cell receptor beta chain sequence. Combining a sample-barcoded 5' primer with a J-beta primer mix, a second PCR ran for roughly 7 to 12 cycles. A single record per CDR3 protein comes from TCRdb applying MiXCR to the 5' RACE reads. The data hold 980,000 or so distinct CDR3 sequences, with roughly 43% observed a single time. The CDR3 is made up of 15 amino acids. Germline loops: CDR1 MGHRA, CDR2 YSYEKL. V shed 0 bases and J shed 4 bases, with 10 bases lying between them. These data are taken from a study of blood T cells in healthy people across ages. Each sample had at least 6 million PBMCs isolated.

The sample comprised blood. The receptor comes from a man between 25 and 39 years old in good health. This sequence joins TRBV4-1 and TRBJ1-5; no clear D. The CDR3 loop is CASSQDGQVNQPQHF. The CDR3 nucleotides are TGCGCCAGCAGCCAAGATGGGCAGGTTAATCAGCCCCAGCATTTT.